This TCR beta chain was captured by sequencing in a study of tumour-infiltrating T cells in Burkitt lymphoma. Study details: Repertoire clonality predicted overall and progression-free survival.

Sequencing was performed with immunoSEQ multiplex PCR; in TCRdb, only in-frame clones are kept and a portion is missing. The sample gives 11,000 to 15,000 clones, 30% of which show up once; approximately 6% is in the top ten. This clone was seen only a few times. Germline V gives CDR1 LNHDA, CDR2 SQIVND (reference sequence). This CDR3 spans 17 amino acids. V was pared by 3 bases and J by 5 bases, with 19 bases between. This receptor was identified in a human donor with diffuse large B-cell lymphoma. The sample taken for sequencing was tumor tissue. The chain recombines TRBV19 with TRBJ2-2; D call uncertain. In DNA form, the CDR3 reads TGTGCCAGTAGTATCTCTGTTGGGGTGTCGAGAACCGGGGAGCTGTTTTTT. Encoded protein: CASSISVGVSRTGELFF.